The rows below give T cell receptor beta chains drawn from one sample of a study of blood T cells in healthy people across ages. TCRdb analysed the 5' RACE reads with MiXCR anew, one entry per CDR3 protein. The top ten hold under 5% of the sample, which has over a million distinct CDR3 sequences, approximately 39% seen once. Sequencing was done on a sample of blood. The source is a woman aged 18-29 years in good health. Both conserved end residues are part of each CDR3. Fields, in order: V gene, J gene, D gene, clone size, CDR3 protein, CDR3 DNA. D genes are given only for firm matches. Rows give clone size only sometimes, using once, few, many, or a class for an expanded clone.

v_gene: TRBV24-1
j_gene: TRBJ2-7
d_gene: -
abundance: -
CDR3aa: CAIRDAGSSYEQYF
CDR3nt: TGTGCCATCAGGGACGCGGGAAGCTCCTACGAGCAGTACTTC

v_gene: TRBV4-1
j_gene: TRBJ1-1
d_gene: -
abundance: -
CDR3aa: CASSQELGYTEAFF
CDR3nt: TGCGCCAGCAGCCAAGAACTGGGGTACACTGAAGCTTTCTTT

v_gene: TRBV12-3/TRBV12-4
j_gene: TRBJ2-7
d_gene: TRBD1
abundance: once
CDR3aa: CASSNRDRDYEQYF
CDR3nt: TGTGCCAGCAGCAACCGGGACAGAGACTACGAGCAGTACTTC

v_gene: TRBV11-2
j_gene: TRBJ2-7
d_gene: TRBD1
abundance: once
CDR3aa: CASSTWSRGHTYEQYF
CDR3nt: TGTGCCAGCAGCACGTGGTCCAGGGGGCACACCTACGAGCAGTACTTC

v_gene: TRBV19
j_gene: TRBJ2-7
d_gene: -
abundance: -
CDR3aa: CASTPSGGDSYEQYF
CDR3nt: TGTGCCAGTACCCCATCAGGGGGGGACTCCTACGAGCAGTACTTC

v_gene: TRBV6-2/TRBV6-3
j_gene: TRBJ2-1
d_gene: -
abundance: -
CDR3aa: CASSYRLSPGGEQFF
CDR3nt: TGTGCCAGCAGTTATCGTTTATCCCCCGGGGGTGAGCAGTTCTTC

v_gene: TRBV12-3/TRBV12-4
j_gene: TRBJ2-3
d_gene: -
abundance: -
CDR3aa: CASRPSASADTQYF
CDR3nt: TGTGCCAGCAGACCAAGCGCTAGCGCAGATACGCAGTATTTT

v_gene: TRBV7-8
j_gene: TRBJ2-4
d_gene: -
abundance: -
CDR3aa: CASSSGGGPIDGDIQYF
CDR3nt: TGTGCCAGCAGCTCCGGCGGTGGGCCTATTGATGGGGACATTCAGTACTTC

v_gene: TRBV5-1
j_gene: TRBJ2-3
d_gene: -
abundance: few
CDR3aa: CASSLQSGSTDTQYF
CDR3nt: TGCGCCAGCAGCTTGCAAAGCGGGAGCACAGATACGCAGTATTTT

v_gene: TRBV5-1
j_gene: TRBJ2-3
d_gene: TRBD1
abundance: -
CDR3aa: CASSPDREYDTQYF
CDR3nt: TGCGCCAGCAGCCCGGACAGGGAATACGATACGCAGTATTTT

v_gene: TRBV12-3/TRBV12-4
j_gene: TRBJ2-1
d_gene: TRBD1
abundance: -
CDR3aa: CASRTGTGYHEQFF
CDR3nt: TGTGCCAGCAGGACCGGGACAGGGTACCATGAGCAGTTCTTC

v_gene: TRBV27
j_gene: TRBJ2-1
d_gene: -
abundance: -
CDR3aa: CASSLNGGSSYNEQFF
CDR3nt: TGTGCCAGCAGTTTAAACGGCGGAAGCTCCTACAATGAGCAGTTCTTC

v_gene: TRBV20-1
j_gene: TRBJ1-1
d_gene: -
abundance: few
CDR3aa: CSARSDRMNTEAFF
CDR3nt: TGCAGTGCTAGATCCGACAGGATGAACACTGAAGCTTTCTTT

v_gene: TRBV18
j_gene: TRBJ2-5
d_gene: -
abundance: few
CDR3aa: CASSPAVSMQETQYF
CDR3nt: TGTGCCAGCTCACCAGCAGTCAGCATGCAAGAGACCCAGTACTTC

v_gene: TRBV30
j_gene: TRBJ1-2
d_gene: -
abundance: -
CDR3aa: CAWSPPGASQVNYGYTF
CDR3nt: TGTGCCTGGAGCCCCCCAGGGGCCAGCCAAGTTAACTATGGCTACACCTTC

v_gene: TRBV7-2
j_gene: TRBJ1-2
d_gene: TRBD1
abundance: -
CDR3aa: CASSSPQGANGGYTF
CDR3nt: TGTGCCAGCAGCTCCCCCCAGGGGGCTAATGGCGGCTACACCTTC

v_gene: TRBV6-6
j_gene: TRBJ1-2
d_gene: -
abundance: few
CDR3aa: CASSYLSQQGYTF
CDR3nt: TGTGCCAGCAGTTACCTGAGCCAGCAAGGCTACACCTTC

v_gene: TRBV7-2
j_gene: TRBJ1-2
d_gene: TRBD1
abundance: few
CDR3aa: CASSFILGTGSYGYTF
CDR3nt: TGTGCCAGCAGCTTTATTCTAGGGACAGGAAGCTATGGCTACACCTTC

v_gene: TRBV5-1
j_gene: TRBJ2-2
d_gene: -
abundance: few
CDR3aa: CASSFWSTNTGELFF
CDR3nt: TGCGCCAGCAGCTTCTGGAGTACGAACACCGGGGAGCTGTTTTTT

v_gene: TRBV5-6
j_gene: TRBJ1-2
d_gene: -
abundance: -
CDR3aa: CASSLTGSVWIGGYTF
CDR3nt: TGTGCCAGCAGCTTGACAGGGTCGGTCTGGATAGGCGGCTACACCTTC

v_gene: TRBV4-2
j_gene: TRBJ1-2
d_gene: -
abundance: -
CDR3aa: CASSQESPTSGGGYTF
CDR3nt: TGTGCCAGCAGCCAAGAGTCCCCGACTTCGGGAGGCGGCTACACCTTC

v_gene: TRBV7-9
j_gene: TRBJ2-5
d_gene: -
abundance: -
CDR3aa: CASSLKETGEGEQYF
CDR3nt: TGTGCCAGCAGCTTAAAAGAGACAGGGGAGGGTGAGCAGTACTTC

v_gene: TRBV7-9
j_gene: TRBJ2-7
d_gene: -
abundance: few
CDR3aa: CASSLGRRSDGEQYF
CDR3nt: TGTGCCAGCAGCTTAGGAAGGAGATCAGATGGCGAGCAGTACTTC

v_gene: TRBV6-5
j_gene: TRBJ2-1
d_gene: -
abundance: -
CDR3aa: CASSYSPGAYNEQFF
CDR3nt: TGTGCCAGCAGTTACTCACCGGGTGCCTACAATGAGCAGTTCTTC

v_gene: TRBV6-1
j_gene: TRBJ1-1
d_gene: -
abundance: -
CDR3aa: CASSELGRGEAFF
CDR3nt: TGTGCCAGCAGTGAACTGGGACGGGGAGAAGCTTTCTTT

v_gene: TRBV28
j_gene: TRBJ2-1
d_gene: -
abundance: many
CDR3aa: CASSFFNEQFF
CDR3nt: TGTGCCAGCAGTTTTTTCAATGAGCAGTTCTTC

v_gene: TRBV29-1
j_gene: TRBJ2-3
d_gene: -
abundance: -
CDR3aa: CSAQRGNTATQYF
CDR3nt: TGCAGCGCCCAAAGGGGGAACACAGCTACGCAGTATTTT

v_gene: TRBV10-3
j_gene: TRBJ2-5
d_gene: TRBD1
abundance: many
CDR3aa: CAIRGTDQETQYF
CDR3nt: TGTGCCATCAGGGGGACAGACCAAGAGACCCAGTACTTC

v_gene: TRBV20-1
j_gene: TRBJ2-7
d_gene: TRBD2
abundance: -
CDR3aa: CSARDSGVSSYEQYF
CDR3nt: TGCAGTGCTAGAGATAGCGGGGTCAGCTCCTACGAGCAGTACTTC

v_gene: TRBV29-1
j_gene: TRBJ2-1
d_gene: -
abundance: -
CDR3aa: CSVMSYNEQFF
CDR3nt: TGCAGCGTCATGTCCTACAATGAGCAGTTCTTC

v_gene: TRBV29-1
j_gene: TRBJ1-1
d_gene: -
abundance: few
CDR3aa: CSVDSMNTEAFF
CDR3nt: TGCAGCGTTGACAGCATGAACACTGAAGCTTTCTTT

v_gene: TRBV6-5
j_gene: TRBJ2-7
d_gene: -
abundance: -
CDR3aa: CASRTGTSYEQYF
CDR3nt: TGTGCCAGCAGGACAGGAACCTCCTACGAGCAGTACTTC

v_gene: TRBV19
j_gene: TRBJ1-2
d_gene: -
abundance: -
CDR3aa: CASDEGWGGSYGYTF
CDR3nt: TGTGCCAGCGATGAAGGATGGGGGGGAAGCTATGGCTACACCTTC

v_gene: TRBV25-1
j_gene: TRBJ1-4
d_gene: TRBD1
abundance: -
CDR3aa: CASSEPQGFEKLFF
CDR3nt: TGTGCCAGCAGTGAACCACAGGGGTTTGAAAAACTGTTTTTT

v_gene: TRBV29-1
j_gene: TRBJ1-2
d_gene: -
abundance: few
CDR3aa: CSAARGTGYTF
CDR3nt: TGCAGCGCCGCCAGGGGTACTGGCTACACCTTC

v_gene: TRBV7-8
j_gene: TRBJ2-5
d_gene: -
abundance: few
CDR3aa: CASSLALGRTQETQYF
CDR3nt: TGTGCCAGCAGCTTAGCCCTCGGACGGACACAAGAGACCCAGTACTTC

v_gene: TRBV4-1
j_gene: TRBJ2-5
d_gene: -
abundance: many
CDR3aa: CASSQDLETQYF
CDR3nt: TGCGCCAGCAGCCAAGATTTGGAGACCCAGTACTTC

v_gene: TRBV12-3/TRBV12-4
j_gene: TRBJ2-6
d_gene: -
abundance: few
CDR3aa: CASSPGTIVGANVLTF
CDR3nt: TGTGCCAGCAGTCCGGGGACGATTGTAGGGGCCAACGTCCTGACTTTC

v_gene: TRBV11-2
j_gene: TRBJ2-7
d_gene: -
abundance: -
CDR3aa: CASSFGALYEQYF
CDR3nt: TGTGCCAGCAGCTTTGGGGCCCTCTACGAGCAGTACTTC

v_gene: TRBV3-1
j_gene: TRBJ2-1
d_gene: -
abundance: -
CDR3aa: CASSLRTSVSYEQFF
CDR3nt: TGTGCCAGCAGCCTCAGAACCTCAGTATCGTACGAGCAGTTCTTC